This TCR beta chain was sequenced in a study of response to subunit inactivated influenza vaccine. With regard to this clonotype: Its specificity is not known.

V was pared by 4 bases and J by 0 bases, with 13 bases of the junction left unmatched. Germline values: CDR1 MNHEY, CDR2 SVGEGT. The CDR3 loop spans 19 amino acids. TCRdb re-called the RT-PCR reads through MiXCR, storing one row per CDR3 protein. The sample holds roughly 170,000 distinct CDR3 sequences, about 9% seen once. Study-wide results and caveats: The authors put forward the suggestion that each seasonal influenza vaccination may bring in only a limited number of new T cells.

The sequence derives from a man over 45 who received an inactivated influenza vaccine. This rearrangement joins TRBV6-2 or TRBV6-3 to TRBJ2-1, with 9 bases identical to TRBD2. Sequencing used non-naive T cells sorted from PBMCs, obtained on the day of vaccination. The CDR3 coding sequence is TGTGCCAGCAGTTTCCGGACTAGCGCAATCATGTCCTCCTACAATGAGCAGTTCTTC. Its protein is CASSFRTSAIMSSYNEQFF.